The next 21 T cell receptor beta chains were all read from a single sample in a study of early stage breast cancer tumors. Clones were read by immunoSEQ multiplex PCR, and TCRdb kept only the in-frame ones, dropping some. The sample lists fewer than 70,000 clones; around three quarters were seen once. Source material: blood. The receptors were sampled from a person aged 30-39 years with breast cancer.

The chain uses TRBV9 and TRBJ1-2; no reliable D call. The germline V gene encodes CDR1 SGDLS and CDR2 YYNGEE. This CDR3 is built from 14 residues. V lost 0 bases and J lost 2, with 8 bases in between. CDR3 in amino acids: CASSVVVTNYGYTF. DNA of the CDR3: TGTGCCAGCAGCGTAGTGGTCACCAACTATGGCTACACCTTC. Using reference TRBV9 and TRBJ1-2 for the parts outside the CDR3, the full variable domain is DSGVTQTPKHLITATGQRVTLRCSPRSGDLSVYWYQQSLDQGLQFLIQYYNGEERAKGNILERFSAQQFPDLHSELNLSSLELGDSALYFCASSVVVTNYGYTFGSGTRLTVV.

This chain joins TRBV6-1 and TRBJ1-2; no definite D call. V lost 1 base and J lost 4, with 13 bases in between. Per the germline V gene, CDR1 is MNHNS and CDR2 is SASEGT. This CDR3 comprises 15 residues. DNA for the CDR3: TGTGCCAGCAGTGAAGGGACCGGAACGTCCTATGGCTACACCTTC. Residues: CASSEGTGTSYGYTF.

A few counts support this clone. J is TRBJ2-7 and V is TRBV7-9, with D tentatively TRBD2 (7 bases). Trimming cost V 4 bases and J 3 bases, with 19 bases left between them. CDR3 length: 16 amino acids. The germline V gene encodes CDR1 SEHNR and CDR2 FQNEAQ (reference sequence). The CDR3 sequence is CASSSRGGRGDYEQYF. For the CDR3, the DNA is TGTGCCAGCAGCTCTAGGGGGGGCAGGGGAGACTACGAGCAGTACTTC.

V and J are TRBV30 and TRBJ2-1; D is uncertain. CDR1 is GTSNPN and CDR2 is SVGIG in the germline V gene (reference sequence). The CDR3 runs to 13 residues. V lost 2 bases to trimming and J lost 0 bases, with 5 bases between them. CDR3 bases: TGTGCCTGGAGTATGAGCTCCTACAATGAGCAGTTCTTC. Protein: CAWSMSSYNEQFF.

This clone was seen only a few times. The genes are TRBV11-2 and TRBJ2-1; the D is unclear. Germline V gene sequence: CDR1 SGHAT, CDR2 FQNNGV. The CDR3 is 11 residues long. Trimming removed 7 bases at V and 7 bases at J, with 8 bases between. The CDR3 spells CASTEGNEQFF. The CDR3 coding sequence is TGTGCCAGCACTGAAGGAAATGAGCAGTTCTTC. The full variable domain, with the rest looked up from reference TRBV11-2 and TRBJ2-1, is EAGVAQSPRYKIIEKRQSVAFWCNPISGHATLYWYQQILGQGPKLLIQFQNNGVVDDSQLPKDRFSAERLKGVDSTLKIQPAKLEDSAVYLCASTEGNEQFFGPGTRLTVL.

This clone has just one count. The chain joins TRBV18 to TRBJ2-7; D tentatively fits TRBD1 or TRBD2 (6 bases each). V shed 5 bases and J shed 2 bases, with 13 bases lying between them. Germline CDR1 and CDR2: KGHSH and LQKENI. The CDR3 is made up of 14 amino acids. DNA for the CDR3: TGTGCCAGCTCAGGGGGGCTGAGGACCTACGAGCAGTACTTC. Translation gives CASSGGLRTYEQYF.

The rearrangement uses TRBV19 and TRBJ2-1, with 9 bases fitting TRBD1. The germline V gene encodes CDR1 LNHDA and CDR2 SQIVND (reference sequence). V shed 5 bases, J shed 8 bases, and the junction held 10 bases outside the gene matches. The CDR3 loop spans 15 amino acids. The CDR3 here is CASSAGTGIVYEQFF. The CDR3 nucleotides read TGTGCCAGTAGTGCCGGGACAGGGATTGTCTATGAGCAGTTCTTC. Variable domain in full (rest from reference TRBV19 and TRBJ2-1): DGGITQSPKYLFRKEGQNVTLSCEQNLNHDAMYWYRQDPGQGLRLIYYSQIVNDFQKGDIAEGYSVSREKKESFPLTVTSAQKNPTAFYLCASSAGTGIVYEQFFGPGTRLTVL.

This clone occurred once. The CDR3 sequence: CASSGAGANEKLFF. The CDR3 nucleotides are TGTGCCAGTAGTGGGGCAGGGGCGAATGAAAAACTGTTTTTT. The chain links TRBV19 to TRBJ1-4, with D tentatively TRBD1 (6 bases). CDR1 LNHDA and CDR2 SQIVND come from the germline V gene (reference sequence). This CDR3 is 14 amino acids long. V dropped 5 bases and J dropped 5 bases, with 12 bases sitting between them.

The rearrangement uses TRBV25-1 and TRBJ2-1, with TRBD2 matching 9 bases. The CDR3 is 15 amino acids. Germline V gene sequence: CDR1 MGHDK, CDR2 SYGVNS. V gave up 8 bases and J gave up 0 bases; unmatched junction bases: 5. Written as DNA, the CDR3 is TGTGCCAGCCAACTTAGCGGGAGCTCCTACAATGAGCAGTTCTTC. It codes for CASQLSGSSYNEQFF.

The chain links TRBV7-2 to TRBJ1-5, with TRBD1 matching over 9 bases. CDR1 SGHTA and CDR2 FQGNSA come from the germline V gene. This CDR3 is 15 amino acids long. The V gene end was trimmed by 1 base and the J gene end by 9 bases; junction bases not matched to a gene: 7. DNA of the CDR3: TGTGCCAGCAGCTTAGGAGGACAGGGGAAGGGGCCCCAGCATTTT. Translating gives CASSLGGQGKGPQHF.

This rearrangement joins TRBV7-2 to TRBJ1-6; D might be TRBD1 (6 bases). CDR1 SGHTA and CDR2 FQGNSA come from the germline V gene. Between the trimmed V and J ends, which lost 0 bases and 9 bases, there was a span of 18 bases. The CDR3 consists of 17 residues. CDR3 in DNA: TGTGCCAGCAGCTTAGCCCCCCCACAGGGTACGGGTTCACCCCTCCACTTT. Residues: CASSLAPPQGTGSPLHF.

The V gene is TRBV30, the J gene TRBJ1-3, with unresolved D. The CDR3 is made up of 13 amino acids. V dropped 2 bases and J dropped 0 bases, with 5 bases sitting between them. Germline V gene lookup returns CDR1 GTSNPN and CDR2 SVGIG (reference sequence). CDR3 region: CAWSRVSGNTIYF. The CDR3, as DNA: TGTGCCTGGAGTAGGGTCTCTGGAAACACCATATATTTT.

CDR3 DNA sequence: TGTGCCAGCAGCTTAGCGCCGGAATCCTACGAGCAGTACTTC. Residues: CASSLAPESYEQYF. V and J are TRBV7-2 and TRBJ2-7; D call uncertain. The CDR3 consists of 14 residues. Germline V gives CDR1 SGHTA, CDR2 FQGNSA. Trimming removed 0 bases from V and 1 base from J, with 7 bases in between. The full variable domain, in which reference TRBV7-2 and TRBJ2-7 provide the parts outside the CDR3, is GAGVSQSPSNKVTEKGKDVELRCDPISGHTALYWYRQSLGQGLEFLIYFQGNSAPDKSGLPSDRFSAERTGGSVSTLTIQRTQQEDSAVYLCASSLAPESYEQYFGPGTRLTVT.

The CDR3 protein is CASSGDSYGYTF. The DNA of the CDR3 is TGCGCCAGCAGCGGAGACAGCTATGGCTACACCTTC. This chain connects TRBV5-1 to TRBJ1-2; TRBD1 is a possible D gene (5 bases). The germline V gene has CDR1 SGHRS and CDR2 YFSETQ. The CDR3 contains 12 residues. V was clipped by 4 bases and J by 4 bases, with 8 bases between them.

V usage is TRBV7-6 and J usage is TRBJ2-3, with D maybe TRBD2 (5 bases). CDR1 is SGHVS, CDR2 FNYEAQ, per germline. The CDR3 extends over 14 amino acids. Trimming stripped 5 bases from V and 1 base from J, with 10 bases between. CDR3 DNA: TGTGCCAGCAGCCCGCCAGCGGGCACAGATACGCAGTATTTT. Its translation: CASSPPAGTDTQYF.

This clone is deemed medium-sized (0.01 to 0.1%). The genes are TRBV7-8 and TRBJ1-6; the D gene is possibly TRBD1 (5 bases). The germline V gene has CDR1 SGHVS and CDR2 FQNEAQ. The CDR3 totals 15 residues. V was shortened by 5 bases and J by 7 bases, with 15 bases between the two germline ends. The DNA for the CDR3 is TGTGCCAGCAGCGCTACCGGGACCCAGAATTCACCCCTCCACTTT. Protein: CASSATGTQNSPLHF.

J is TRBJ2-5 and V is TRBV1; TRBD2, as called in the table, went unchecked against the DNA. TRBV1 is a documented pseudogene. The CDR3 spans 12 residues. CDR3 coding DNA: TGCACCAGCAGCCAACCCGGGGAGACCCAGTACTTC. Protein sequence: CTSSQPGETQYF.

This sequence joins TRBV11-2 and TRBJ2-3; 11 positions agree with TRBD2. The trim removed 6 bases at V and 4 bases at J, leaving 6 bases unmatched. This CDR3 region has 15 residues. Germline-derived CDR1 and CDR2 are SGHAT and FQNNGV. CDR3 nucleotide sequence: TGTGCCAGCAGTTCACTAGCGGGAGCCCCAGATACGCAGTATTTT. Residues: CASSSLAGAPDTQYF.

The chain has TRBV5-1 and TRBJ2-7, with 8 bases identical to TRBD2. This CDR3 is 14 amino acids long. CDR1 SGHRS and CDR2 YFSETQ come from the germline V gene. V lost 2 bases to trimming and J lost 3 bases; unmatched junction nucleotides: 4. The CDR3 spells CASSFSGSIYEQYF. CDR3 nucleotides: TGCGCCAGCAGCTTCAGCGGGAGTATCTACGAGCAGTACTTC. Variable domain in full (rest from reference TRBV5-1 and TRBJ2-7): KAGVTQTPRYLIKTRGQQVTLSCSPISGHRSVSWYQQTPGQGLQFLFEYFSETQRNKGNFPGRFSGRQFSNSRSEMNVSTLELGDSALYLCASSFSGSIYEQYFGPGTRLTVT.

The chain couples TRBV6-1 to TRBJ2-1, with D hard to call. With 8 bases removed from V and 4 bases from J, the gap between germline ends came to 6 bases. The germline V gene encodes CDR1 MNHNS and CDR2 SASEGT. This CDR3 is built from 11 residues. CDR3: CASQAYNEQFF. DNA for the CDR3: TGTGCCAGCCAAGCGTACAATGAGCAGTTCTTC.

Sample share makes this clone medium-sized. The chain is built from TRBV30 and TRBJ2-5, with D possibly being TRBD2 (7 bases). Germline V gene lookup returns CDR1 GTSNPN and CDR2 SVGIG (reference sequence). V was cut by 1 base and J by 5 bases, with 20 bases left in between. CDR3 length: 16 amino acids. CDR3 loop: CAWSATWEGVGETQYF. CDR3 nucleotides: TGTGCCTGGAGTGCCACTTGGGAGGGGGTTGGGGAGACCCAGTACTTC.